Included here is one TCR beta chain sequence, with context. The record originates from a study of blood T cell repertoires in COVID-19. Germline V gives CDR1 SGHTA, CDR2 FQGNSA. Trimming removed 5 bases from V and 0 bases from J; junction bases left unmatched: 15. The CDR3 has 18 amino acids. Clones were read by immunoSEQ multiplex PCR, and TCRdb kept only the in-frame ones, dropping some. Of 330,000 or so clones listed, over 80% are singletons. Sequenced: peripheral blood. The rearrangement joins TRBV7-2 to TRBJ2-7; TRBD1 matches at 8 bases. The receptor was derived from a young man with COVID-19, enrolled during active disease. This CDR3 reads CASSPRTGSPLYSYEQYF. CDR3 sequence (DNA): TGTGCCAGCAGCCCCCGGACAGGGAGCCCTCTTTACTCCTACGAGCAGTACTTC.